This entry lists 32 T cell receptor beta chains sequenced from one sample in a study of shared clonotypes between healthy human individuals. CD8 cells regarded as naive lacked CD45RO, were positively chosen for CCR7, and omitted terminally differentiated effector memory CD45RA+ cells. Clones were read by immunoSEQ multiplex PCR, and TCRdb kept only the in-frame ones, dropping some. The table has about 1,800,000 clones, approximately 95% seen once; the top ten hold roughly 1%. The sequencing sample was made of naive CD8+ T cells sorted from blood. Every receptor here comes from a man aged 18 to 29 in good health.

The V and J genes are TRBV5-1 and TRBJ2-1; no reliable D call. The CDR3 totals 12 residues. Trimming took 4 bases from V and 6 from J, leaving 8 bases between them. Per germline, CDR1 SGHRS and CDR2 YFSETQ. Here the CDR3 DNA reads TGCGCCAGCAGCCCGTCGGGCAATGAGCAGTTCTTC. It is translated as CASSPSGNEQFF.

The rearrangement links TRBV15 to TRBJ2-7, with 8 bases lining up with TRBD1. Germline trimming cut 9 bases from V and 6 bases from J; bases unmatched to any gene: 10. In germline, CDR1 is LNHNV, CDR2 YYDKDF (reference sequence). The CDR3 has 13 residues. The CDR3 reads CATAGQGYGEQYF. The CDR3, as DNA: TGTGCCACAGCCGGACAGGGATATGGCGAGCAGTACTTC.

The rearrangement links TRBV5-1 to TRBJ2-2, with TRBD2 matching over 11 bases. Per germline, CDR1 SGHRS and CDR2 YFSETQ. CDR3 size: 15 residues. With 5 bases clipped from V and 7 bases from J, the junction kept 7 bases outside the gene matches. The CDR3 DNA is TGCGCCAGCAGTTCCGGGACTAGCGGTTACGGGGAGCTGTTTTTT. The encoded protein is CASSSGTSGYGELFF.

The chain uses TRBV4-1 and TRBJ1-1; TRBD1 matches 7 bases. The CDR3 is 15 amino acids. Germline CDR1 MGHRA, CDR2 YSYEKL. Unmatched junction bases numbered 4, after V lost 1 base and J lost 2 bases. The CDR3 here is CASSQGQGYNTEAFF. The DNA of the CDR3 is TGCGCCAGCAGCCAAGGACAGGGATATAACACTGAAGCTTTCTTT.

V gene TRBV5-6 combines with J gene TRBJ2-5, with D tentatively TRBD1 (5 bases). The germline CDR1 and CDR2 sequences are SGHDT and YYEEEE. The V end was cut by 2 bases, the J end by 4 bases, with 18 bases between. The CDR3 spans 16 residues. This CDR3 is CASSFGREGWGETQYF. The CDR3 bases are TGTGCCAGCAGCTTTGGCAGGGAAGGTTGGGGAGAGACCCAGTACTTC.

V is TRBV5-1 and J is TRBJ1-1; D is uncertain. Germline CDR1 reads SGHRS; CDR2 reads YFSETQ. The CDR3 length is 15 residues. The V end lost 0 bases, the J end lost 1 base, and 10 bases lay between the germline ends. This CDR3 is CASSLGQLGNTEAFF. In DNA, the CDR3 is TGCGCCAGCAGCTTGGGGCAACTTGGGAACACTGAAGCTTTCTTT.

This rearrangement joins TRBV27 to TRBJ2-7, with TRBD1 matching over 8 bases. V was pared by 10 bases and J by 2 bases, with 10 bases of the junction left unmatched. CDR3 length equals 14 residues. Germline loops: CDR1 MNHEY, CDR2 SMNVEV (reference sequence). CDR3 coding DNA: TGTGCCACCGCCGAGACAGGGGTTACCTACGAGCAGTACTTC. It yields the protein CATAETGVTYEQYF.

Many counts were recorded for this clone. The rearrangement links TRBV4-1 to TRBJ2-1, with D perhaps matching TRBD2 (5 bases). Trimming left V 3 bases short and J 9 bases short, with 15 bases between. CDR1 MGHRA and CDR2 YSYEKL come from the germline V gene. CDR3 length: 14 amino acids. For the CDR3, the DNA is TGCGCCAGCAGCCAGAGATCTAGCTTCCCTGAGCAGTTCTTC. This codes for CASSQRSSFPEQFF.

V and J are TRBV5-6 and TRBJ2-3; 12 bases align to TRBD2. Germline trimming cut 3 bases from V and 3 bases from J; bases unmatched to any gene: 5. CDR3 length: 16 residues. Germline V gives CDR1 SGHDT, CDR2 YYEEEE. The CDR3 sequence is CASSSALAGGTDTQYF. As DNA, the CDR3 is TGTGCCAGCAGCTCGGCACTAGCGGGAGGAACAGATACGCAGTATTTT.

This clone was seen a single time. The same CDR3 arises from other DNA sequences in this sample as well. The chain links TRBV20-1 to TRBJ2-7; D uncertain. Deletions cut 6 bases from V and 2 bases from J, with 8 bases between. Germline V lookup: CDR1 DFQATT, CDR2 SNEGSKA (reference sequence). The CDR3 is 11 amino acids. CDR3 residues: CSATPAYEQYF. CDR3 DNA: TGCAGTGCCACGCCCGCCTACGAGCAGTACTTC.

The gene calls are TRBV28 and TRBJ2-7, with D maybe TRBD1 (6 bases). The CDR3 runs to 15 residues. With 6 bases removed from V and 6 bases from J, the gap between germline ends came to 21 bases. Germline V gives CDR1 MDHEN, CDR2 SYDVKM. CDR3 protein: CASSIGQTVRSEQYF. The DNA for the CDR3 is TGTGCCAGCAGCATCGGACAGACCGTAAGGAGCGAGCAGTACTTC.

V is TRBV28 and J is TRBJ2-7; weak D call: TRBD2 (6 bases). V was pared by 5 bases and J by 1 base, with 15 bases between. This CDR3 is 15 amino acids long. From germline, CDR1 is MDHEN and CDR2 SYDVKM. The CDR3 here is CASSGTPWGSYEQYF. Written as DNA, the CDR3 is TGTGCCAGCAGTGGGACTCCATGGGGTTCCTACGAGCAGTACTTC.

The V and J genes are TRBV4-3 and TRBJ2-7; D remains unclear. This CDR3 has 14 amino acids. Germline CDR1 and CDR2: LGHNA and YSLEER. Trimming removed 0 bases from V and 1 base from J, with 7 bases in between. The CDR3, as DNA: TGCGCCAGCAGCCAAGAAGTTACTTCCTACGAGCAGTACTTC. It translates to CASSQEVTSYEQYF.

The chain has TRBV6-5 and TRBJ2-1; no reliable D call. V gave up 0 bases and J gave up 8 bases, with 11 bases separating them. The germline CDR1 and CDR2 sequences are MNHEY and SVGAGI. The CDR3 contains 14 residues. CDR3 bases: TGTGCCAGCAGTTACTCGATTAATTTGGATGAGCAGTTCTTC. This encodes CASSYSINLDEQFF.

CDR3 in DNA: TGCGCCAGCAGCTACGGACAGCACACTGAAGCTTTCTTT. Translated: CASSYGQHTEAFF. The chain joins TRBV5-1 to TRBJ1-1; perhaps TRBD1 as D (6 bases). The CDR3 length is 13 residues. Trimming stripped 3 bases from V and 3 bases from J, with 9 bases between. CDR1 is SGHRS and CDR2 is YFSETQ in the germline V gene.

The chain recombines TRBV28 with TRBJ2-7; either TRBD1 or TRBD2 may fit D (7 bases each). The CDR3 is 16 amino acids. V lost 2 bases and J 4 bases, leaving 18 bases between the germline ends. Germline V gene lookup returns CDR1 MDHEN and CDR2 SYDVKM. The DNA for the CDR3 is TGTGCCAGCAGTTTAGGGGCTCAGGGGGGGATATACGAGCAGTACTTC. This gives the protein CASSLGAQGGIYEQYF.

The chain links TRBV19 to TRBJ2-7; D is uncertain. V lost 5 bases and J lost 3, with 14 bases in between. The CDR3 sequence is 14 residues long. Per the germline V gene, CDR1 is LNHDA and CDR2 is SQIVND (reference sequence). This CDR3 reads CASSSRRYNYEQYF. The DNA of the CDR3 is TGTGCCAGTAGTTCCCGGCGGTACAACTACGAGCAGTACTTC.

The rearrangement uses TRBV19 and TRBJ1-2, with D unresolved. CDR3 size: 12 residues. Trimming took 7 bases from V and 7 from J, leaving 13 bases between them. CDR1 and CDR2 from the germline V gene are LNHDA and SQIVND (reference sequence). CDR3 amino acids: CASTAGLVGYTF. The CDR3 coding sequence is TGTGCCAGTACCGCTGGGCTGGTTGGCTACACCTTC.

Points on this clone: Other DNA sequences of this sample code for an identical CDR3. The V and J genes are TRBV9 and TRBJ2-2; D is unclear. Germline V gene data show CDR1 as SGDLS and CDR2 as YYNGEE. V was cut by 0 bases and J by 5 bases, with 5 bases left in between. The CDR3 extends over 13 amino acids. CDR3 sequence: CASSVGTTGELFF. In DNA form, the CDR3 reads TGTGCCAGCAGCGTAGGAACGACCGGGGAGCTGTTTTTT.

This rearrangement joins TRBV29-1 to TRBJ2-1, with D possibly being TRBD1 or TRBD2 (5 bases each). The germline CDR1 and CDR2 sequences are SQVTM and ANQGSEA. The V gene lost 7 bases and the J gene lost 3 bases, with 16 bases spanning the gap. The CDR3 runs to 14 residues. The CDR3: CSGRDGEYYNEQFF. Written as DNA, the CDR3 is TGCAGCGGCCGGGACGGAGAATACTACAATGAGCAGTTCTTC.

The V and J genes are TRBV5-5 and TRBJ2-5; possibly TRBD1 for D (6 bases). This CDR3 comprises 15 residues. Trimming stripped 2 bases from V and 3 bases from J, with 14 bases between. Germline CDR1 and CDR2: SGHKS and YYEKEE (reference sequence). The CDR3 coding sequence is TGTGCCAGCAGCTTCTACAGGGCTGCAGAAGAGACCCAGTACTTC. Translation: CASSFYRAAEETQYF.

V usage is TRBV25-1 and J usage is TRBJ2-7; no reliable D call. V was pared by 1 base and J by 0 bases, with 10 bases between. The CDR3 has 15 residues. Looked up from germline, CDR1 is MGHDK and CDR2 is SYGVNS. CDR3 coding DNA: TGTGCCAGCAGTGAATCGGACGAGAGCTCCTACGAGCAGTACTTC. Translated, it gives CASSESDESSYEQYF.

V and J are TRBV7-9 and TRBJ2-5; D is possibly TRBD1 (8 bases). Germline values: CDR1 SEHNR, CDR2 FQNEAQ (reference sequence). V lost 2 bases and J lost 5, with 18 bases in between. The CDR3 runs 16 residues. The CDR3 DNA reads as TGTGCCAGCAGCTTACCTGCGGACAGGGAGGGCGAGACCCAGTACTTC. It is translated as CASSLPADREGETQYF.

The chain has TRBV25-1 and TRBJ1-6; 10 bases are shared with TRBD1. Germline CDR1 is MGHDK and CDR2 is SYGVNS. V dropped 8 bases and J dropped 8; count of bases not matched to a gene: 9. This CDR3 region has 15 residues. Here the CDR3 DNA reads TGTGCCAGCGCCGGGACAGGGGTTGGTTATTCACCCCTCCACTTT. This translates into CASAGTGVGYSPLHF.

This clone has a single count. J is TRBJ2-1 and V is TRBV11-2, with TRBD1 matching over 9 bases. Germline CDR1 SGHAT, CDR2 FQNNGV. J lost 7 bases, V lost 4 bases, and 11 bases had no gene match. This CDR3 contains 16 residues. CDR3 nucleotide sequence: TGTGCCAGCAGCTCCCGCCCCGGGACAGGGTGGAATGAGCAGTTCTTC. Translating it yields CASSSRPGTGWNEQFF.

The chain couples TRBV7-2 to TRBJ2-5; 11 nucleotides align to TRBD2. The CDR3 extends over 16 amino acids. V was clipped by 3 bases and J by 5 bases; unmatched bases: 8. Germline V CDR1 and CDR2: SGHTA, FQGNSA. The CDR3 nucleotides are TGTGCCAGCAGCTTGCTACTAGCGGGAGAAATGGAGACCCAGTACTTC. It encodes CASSLLLAGEMETQYF.

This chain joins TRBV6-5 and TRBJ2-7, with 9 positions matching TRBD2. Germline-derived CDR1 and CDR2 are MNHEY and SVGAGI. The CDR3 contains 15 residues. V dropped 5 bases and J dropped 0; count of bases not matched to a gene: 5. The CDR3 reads CASSGFSGSSYEQYF. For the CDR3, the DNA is TGTGCCAGCAGTGGTTTTAGCGGGAGCTCCTACGAGCAGTACTTC.

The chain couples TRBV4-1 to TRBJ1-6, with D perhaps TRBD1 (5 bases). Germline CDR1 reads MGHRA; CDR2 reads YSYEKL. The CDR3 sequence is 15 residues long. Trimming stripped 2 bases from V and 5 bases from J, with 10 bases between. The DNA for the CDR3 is TGCGCCAGCAGCCAATTACGGGGACATAATTCACCCCTCCACTTT. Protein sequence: CASSQLRGHNSPLHF.

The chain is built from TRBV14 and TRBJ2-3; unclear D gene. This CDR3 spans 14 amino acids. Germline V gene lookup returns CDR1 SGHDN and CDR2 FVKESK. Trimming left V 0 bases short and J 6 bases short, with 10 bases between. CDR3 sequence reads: CASSQDPLGDTQYF. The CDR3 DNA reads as TGTGCCAGCAGCCAAGATCCTCTGGGGGATACGCAGTATTTT.

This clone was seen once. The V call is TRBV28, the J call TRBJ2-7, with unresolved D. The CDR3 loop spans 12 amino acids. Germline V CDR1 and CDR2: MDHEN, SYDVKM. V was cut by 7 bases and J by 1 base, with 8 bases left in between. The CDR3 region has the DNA TGTGCCAGCAACCCTGGTTCCTACGAGCAGTACTTC. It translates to CASNPGSYEQYF.

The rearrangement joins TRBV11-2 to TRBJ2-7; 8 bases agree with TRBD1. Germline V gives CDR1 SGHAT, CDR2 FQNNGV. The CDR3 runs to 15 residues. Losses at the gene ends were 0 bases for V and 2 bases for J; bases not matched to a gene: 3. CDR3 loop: CASSLEPGGTYEQYF. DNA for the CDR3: TGTGCCAGCAGCTTAGAACCAGGGGGCACCTACGAGCAGTACTTC.

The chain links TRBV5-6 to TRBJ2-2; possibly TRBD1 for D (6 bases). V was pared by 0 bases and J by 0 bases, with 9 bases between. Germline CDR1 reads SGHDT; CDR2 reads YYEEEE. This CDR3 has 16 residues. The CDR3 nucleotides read TGTGCCAGCAGCTTGGCGGGACACCCGAACACCGGGGAGCTGTTTTTT. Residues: CASSLAGHPNTGELFF.